What follows describes a single TCR beta chain. Its antigen is unknown. TCR alpha and beta CDR3s were amplified from mRNA by semiquantitative ARM-PCR. Exponential amplification used communal superprimers after tagged nested gene-specific primers in ARM-PCR. TCRdb ran MiXCR on the multiplex PCR reads and lists one entry per CDR3 protein. The sample holds 6,700 or so distinct CDR3 sequences, about 70% seen once. Germline-derived CDR1 and CDR2 are SQVTM and ANQGSEA. This CDR3 is 12 amino acids long. From pooled CD4+ and CD8+ T cells, anti-CD45RA microbeads isolated naive plus transitional cells. The sample belongs to a study of relationships among human T cell subsets. Whole-study findings and limits: Across seven subsets, gene usage, CDR3 length and N-additions did not differ significantly. Th1, Th2 and regulatory subsets overlapped substantially in CDR3 sequences.

This TCR was recovered from a man aged 40-55 years in good health. The rearrangement links TRBV29-1 to TRBJ2-7; D remains unclear. Matching the DNA end better, TRBJ2-4 makes the J call doubtful. The sample consisted of naive and transitional (CD45RA+) T cells sorted from blood. The CDR3 loop reads CSVEGSTDIQYF. DNA of the CDR3: TGCAGCGTTGAAGGCTCAACAGACATTCAGTACTTC.